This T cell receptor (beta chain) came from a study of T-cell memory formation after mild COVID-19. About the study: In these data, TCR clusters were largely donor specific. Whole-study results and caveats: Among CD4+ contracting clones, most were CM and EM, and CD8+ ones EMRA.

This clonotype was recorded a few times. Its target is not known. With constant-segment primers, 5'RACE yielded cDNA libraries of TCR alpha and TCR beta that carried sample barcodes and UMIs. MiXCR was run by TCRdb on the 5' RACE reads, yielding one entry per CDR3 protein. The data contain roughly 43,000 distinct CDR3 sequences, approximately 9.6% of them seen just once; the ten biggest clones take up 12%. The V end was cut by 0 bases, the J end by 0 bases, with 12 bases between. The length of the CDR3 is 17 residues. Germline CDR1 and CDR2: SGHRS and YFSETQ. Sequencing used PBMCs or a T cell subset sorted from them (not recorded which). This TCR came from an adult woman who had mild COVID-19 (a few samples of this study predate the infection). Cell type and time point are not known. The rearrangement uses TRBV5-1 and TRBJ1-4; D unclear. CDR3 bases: TGCGCCAGCAGCTTGGGCGGAAAAGGAGCAACTAATGAAAAACTGTTTTTT. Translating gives CASSLGGKGATNEKLFF.